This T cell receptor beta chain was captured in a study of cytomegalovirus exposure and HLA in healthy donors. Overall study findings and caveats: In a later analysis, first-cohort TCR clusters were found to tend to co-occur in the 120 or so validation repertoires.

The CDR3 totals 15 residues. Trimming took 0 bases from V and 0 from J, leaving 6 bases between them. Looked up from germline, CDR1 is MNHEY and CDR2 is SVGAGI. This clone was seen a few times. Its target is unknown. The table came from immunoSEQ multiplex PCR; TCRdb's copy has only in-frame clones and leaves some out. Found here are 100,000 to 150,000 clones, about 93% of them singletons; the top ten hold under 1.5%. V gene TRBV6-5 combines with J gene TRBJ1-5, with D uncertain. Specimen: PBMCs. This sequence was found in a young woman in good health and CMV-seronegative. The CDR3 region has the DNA TGTGCCAGCAGTTACTCGAGAACTAGCAATCAGCCCCAGCATTTT. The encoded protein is CASSYSRTSNQPQHF.